A single T cell receptor beta chain is shown here with its context. The table came from immunoSEQ multiplex PCR; TCRdb's copy has only in-frame clones and leaves some out. Here the sample spans roughly 32,000 clones, 91% being singletons. CDR3 size: 18 residues. V lost 3 bases, J lost 2 bases, and 10 bases stayed unmatched. The germline CDR1 and CDR2 sequences are ENHRY and SYGVKD. This entry belongs to a study of T cell changes during pregnancy in multiple sclerosis. The clonotype was recovered from a female donor in good health, enrolled as a control in a pregnancy study. This specimen consisted of CD8+ T cells from peripheral blood mononuclear cells, obtained in the second trimester of pregnancy. The chain uses TRBV10-3 and TRBJ2-5, with 12 bases identical to TRBD2. The CDR3: CAISDPQSSGGEQETQYF. The CDR3 DNA reads TGTGCCATCAGTGACCCTCAATCTAGCGGGGGGGAACAAGAGACCCAGTACTTC.